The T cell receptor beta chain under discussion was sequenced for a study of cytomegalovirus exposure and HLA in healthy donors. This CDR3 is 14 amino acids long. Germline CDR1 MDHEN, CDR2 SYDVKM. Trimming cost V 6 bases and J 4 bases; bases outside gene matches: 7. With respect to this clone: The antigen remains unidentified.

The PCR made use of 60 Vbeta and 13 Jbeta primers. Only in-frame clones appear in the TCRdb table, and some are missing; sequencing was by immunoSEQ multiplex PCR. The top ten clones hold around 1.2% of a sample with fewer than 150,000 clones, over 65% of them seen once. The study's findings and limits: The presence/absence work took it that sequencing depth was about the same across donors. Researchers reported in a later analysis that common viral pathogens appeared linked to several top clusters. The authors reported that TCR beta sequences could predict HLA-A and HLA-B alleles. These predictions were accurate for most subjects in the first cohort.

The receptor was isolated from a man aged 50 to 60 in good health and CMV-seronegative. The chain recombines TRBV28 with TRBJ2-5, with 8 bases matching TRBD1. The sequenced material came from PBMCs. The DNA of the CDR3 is TGTGCCAGCAGCCCGGGACAGGTTATAGAGACCCAGTACTTC. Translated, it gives CASSPGQVIETQYF.